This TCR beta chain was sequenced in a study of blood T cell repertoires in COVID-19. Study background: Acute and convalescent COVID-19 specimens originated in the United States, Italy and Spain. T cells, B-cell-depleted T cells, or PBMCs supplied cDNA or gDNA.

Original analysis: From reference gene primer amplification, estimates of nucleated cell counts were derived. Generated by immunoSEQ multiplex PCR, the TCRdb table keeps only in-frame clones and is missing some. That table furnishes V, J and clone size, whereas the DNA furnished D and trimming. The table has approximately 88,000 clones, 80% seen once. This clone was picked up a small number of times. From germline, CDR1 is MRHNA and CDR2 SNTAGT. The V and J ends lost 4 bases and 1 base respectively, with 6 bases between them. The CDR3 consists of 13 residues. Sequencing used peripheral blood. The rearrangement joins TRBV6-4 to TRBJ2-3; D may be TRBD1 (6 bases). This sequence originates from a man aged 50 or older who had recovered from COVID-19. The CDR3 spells CASSGTGTDTQYF. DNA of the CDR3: TGTGCCAGCAGTGGGACAGGCACAGATACGCAGTATTTT.